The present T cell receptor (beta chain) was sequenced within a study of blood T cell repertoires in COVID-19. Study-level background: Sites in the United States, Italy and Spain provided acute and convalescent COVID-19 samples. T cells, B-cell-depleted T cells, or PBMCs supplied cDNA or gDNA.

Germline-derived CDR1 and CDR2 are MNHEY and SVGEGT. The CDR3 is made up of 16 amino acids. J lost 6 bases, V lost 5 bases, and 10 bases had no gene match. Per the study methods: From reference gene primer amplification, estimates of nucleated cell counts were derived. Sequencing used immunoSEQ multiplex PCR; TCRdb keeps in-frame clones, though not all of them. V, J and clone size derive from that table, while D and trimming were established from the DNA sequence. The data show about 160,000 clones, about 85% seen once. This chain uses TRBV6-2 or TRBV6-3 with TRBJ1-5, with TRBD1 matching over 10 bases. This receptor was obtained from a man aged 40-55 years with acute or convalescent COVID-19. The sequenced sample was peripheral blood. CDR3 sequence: CASSDRDRGGSQPQHF. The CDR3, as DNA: TGTGCCAGCAGTGACCGGGACAGGGGAGGGAGTCAGCCCCAGCATTTT.